Following are 16 T cell receptor beta chains from one sample sequenced in a study of vaccination and CD4 T cells after COVID-19. CD4+ T cells that had been cultured provided DNA sequenced with the Oncomine TCR Beta short-read assay. One entry per CDR3 protein results from TCRdb running MiXCR on the PCR reads. The sample holds over 14,000 distinct CDR3 sequences, 30% to 35% seen once. No antigen has been assigned to these receptors. Treatment: approximately 10-day PBMC culture with coronavirus spike peptide pools or control peptides (ViraFEST assay). The material was CD4+ T cells from blood, cultured in vitro, obtained after SARS-CoV-2 vaccination. These receptors were collected from a human donor who had recovered from COVID-19.

The chain uses TRBV4-1 and TRBJ2-1; D is unclear. In germline, CDR1 is MGHRA, CDR2 YSYEKL. This CDR3 is 14 amino acids long. V was cut by 0 bases and J by 4 bases, with 7 bases left in between. The CDR3 region is CASSQDGLYNEQFF. The CDR3 region has the DNA TGCGCCAGCAGCCAAGATGGGCTTTACAATGAGCAGTTCTTC.

J is TRBJ2-3 and V is TRBV27; 9 nucleotides align to TRBD2. With 5 bases clipped from V and 1 base from J, the junction kept 1 base outside the gene matches. Germline V gene lookup returns CDR1 MNHEY and CDR2 SMNVEV (reference sequence). There are 14 residues in the CDR3. CDR3 sequence reads: CASSRTSGTDTQYF. CDR3 DNA sequence: TGTGCCAGCAGTAGGACTAGCGGCACAGATACGCAGTATTTT.

The chain recombines TRBV28 with TRBJ2-7; D is tentatively TRBD1 or TRBD2 (5 bases each). V was trimmed by 2 bases and J by 0 bases, leaving 14 bases between them. Germline V gene data show CDR1 as MDHEN and CDR2 as SYDVKM. The CDR3 sequence is 16 residues long. The CDR3, as DNA: TGTGCCAGCAGTTTAAATTGGGGGATAAGCTCCTACGAGCAGTACTTC. The encoded protein is CASSLNWGISSYEQYF. The whole variable domain, filled in from reference TRBV28 and TRBJ2-7, reads DVKVTQSSRYLVKRTGEKVFLECVQDMDHENMFWYRQDPGLGLRLIYFSYDVKMKEKGDIPEGYSVSREKKERFSLILESASTNQTSMYLCASSLNWGISSYEQYFGPGTRLTVT.

This clonotype was recorded a few times. The chain joins TRBV28 to TRBJ1-2; D might be TRBD1 (5 bases). The germline gives CDR1 MDHEN, CDR2 SYDVKM. This CDR3 region has 16 residues. V gave up 3 bases and J gave up 8 bases, with 22 bases separating them. The DNA for the CDR3 is TGTGCCAGCAGTTTTACCGGGACCCTTAGAGTGGAAGGCTACACCTTC. It is translated as CASSFTGTLRVEGYTF.

The chain employs TRBV7-2 and TRBJ2-7, with D tentatively TRBD1 (5 bases). CDR1 and CDR2 (germline): SGHTA, FQGNSA. The CDR3 is 15 residues long. V gave up 5 bases and J gave up 2 bases, with 16 bases separating them. The CDR3 DNA reads TGTGCCAGCAGCCTAGGGGTCTCTCGGACCTACGAGCAGTACTTC. Translating gives CASSLGVSRTYEQYF.

V and J are TRBV29-1 and TRBJ2-1, with D perhaps matching TRBD2 (6 bases). The CDR3 contains 12 residues. In germline, CDR1 is SQVTM, CDR2 ANQGSEA. V lost 7 bases to trimming and J lost 8 bases, with 15 bases between them. CDR3 nucleotide sequence: TGCAGCGCGACCCTGACTAGTGATGAGCAGTTCTTC. This sequence encodes CSATLTSDEQFF.

The chain has TRBV5-4 and TRBJ2-5; possibly TRBD2 for D (7 bases). The CDR3 is made up of 15 amino acids. Germline values: CDR1 SGHNT, CDR2 YYREEE (reference sequence). V was shortened by 4 bases and J by 1 base, with 14 bases between the two germline ends. CDR3 in DNA: TGTGCCAGCAGCGGCGGAAGGGGGGGCCAAGAGACCCAGTACTTC. Translation gives CASSGGRGGQETQYF.

V is TRBV6-1 and J is TRBJ1-1, with 8 bases identical to TRBD1. V was pared by 6 bases and J by 1 base, with 7 bases of the junction left unmatched. The CDR3 is 15 amino acids. Looked up from germline, CDR1 is MNHNS and CDR2 is SASEGT. The CDR3 DNA follows: TGTGCCAGCAGGTCCGACAGGGGTTGGAACACTGAAGCTTTCTTT. It encodes CASRSDRGWNTEAFF.

The rearrangement uses TRBV29-1 and TRBJ1-1; possible D gene TRBD1, 5 bases. The germline V gene encodes CDR1 SQVTM and CDR2 ANQGSEA. The CDR3 runs 14 residues. V was pared by 5 bases and J by 8 bases, with 21 bases between. CDR3 DNA: TGCAGCGTTCGGGACGCGGGGTATATAGAGGAAGCTTTCTTT. It yields the protein CSVRDAGYIEEAFF. Variable domain in full (rest from reference TRBV29-1 and TRBJ1-1): SAVISQKPSRDICQRGTSLTIQCQVDSQVTMMFWYRQQPGQSLTLIATANQGSEATYESGFVIDKFPISRPNLTFSTLTVSNMSPEDSSIYLCSVRDAGYIEEAFFGQGTRLTVV.

This clonotype appeared a few times. The chain uses TRBV28 and TRBJ1-2; TRBD1 aligns across 11 bases. Germline V gives CDR1 MDHEN, CDR2 SYDVKM. The CDR3 extends over 14 amino acids. V dropped 6 bases and J dropped 6; count of bases not matched to a gene: 6. The CDR3 is CASRQWDRGDGYTF. CDR3 bases: TGTGCCAGCAGACAGTGGGACAGGGGGGATGGCTACACCTTC.

This clonotype was recorded a few times. Here the CDR3 reads CASSYRQVQFF. Here the CDR3 DNA reads TGTGCCAGCAGCTACCGACAGGTACAGTTCTTC. The rearrangement links TRBV11-2 to TRBJ2-1; D possibly corresponds to TRBD1 (6 bases). V was cut by 4 bases and J by 13 bases, with 11 bases left in between. Germline V gene sequence: CDR1 SGHAT, CDR2 FQNNGV. The CDR3 sequence is 11 residues long.

The chain has TRBV12-3 or TRBV12-4 and TRBJ1-2; D is unclear. With 4 bases removed from V and 6 bases from J, the gap between germline ends came to 9 bases. The CDR3 runs 12 residues. The CDR3 nucleotides are TGTGCCAGCAGTTCCCGGACGGATGGCTACACCTTC. Protein product: CASSSRTDGYTF.

This clonotype has more than one count but fewer than ten. The CDR3 protein is CSVQNRVTQETQYF. The CDR3 DNA reads as TGCAGCGTCCAAAACAGGGTAACCCAAGAGACCCAGTACTTC. The rearrangement uses TRBV29-1 and TRBJ2-5; D is perhaps TRBD1 (6 bases). This CDR3 spans 14 amino acids. Trimming took off 6 bases at V and 1 base at J, with 15 bases between the two ends. The V gene's germline CDR1 is SQVTM and CDR2 ANQGSEA.

The chain couples TRBV9 to TRBJ2-3; 10 bases map to TRBD2. Germline assignment: CDR1 SGDLS and CDR2 YYNGEE. This CDR3 region has 15 residues. J was trimmed by 3 bases and V by 4 bases; bases with no gene match: 5. CDR3 DNA sequence: TGTGCCAGCAGCCCTACTAGCGGGATTACAGATACGCAGTATTTT. Translation: CASSPTSGITDTQYF.

The chain is built from TRBV30 and TRBJ1-1, with D unclear. CDR3 size: 15 residues. Germline V lookup: CDR1 GTSNPN, CDR2 SVGIG (reference sequence). Trimming shortened V by 2 bases and J by 5 bases, and 18 bases separated the two germline ends. The CDR3 region is CAWSLGVKGGTEAFF. The CDR3 DNA reads TGTGCCTGGAGTCTTGGGGTGAAGGGAGGGACTGAAGCTTTCTTT.

The rearrangement joins TRBV20-1 to TRBJ1-3, with D hard to call. This CDR3 has 15 residues. The germline V gene encodes CDR1 DFQATT and CDR2 SNEGSKA (reference sequence). V was clipped by 3 bases and J by 8 bases, with 20 bases between them. DNA of the CDR3: TGCAGTGCTAGTTCGGCTGAATCCCCTATATACACCATATATTTT. It yields the protein CSASSAESPIYTIYF.